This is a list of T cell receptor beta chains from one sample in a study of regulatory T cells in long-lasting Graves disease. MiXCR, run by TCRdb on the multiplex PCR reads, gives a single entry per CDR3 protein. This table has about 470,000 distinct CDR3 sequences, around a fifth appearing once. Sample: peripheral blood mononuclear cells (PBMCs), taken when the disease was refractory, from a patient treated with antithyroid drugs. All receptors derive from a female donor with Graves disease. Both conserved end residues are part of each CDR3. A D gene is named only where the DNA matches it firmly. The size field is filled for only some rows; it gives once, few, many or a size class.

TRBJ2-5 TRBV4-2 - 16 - CASSQDRVAGEETQYF TGTGCCAGCAGCCAAGATCGAGTGGCAGGGGAAGAGACCCAGTACTTC
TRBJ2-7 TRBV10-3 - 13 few CAISDRGGYEQYF TGTGCCATCAGTGACAGGGGAGGATACGAGCAGTACTTC
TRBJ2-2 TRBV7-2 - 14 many CASSWNRNTGELFF TGTGCCAGCAGCTGGAATAGGAACACCGGGGAGCTGTTTTTT
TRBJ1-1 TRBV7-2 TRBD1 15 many CASSIRQGGNTEAFF TGTGCCAGCAGCATTCGACAGGGTGGGAACACTGAAGCTTTCTTT
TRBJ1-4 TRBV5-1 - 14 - CASSGGVVGEKLFF TGCGCCAGCAGCGGGGGAGTGGTGGGTGAAAAACTGTTTTTT
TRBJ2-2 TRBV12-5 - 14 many CASLGGGNTGELFF TGTGCTAGTTTAGGGGGGGGGAACACCGGGGAGCTGTTTTTT
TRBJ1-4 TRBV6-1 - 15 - CASSATAATNEKLFF TGTGCCAGCAGTGCGACAGCTGCAACTAATGAAAAACTGTTTTTT
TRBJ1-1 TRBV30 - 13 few CAWSVLENTEAFF TGTGCCTGGAGTGTACTGGAGAACACTGAAGCTTTCTTT
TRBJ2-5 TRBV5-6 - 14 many CASSPTGLGETQYF TGTGCCAGCAGCCCTACAGGTCTAGGAGAGACCCAGTACTTC
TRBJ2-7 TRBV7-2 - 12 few CASSLDRPRKYF TGTGCCAGCAGCTTAGATCGTCCGAGGAAGTACTTC
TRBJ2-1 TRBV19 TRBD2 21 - CASSKGISGLAGGNKGNEQFF TGTGCCAGTAGTAAAGGGATATCGGGACTAGCGGGAGGAAATAAAGGAAATGAGCAGTTCTTC
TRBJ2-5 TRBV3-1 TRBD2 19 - CASSLRLAGGWGYQETQYF TGTGCCAGCAGCCTGCGACTAGCGGGGGGCTGGGGGTACCAAGAGACCCAGTACTTC
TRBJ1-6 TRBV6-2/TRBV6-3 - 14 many CASSYREKHSPLHF TGTGCCAGCAGTTATCGGGAAAAGCATTCACCCCTCCACTTT
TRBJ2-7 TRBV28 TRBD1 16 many CASSPPGQGFLGEQYF TGTGCCAGCAGCCCCCCGGGACAGGGATTTTTGGGGGAGCAGTACTTC
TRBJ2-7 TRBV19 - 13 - CASSSYVASEQYF TGTGCCAGTAGTAGCTATGTCGCAAGCGAGCAGTACTTC
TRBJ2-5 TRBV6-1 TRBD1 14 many CASRMTGTWETQYF TGTGCCAGCAGGATGACAGGGACGTGGGAGACCCAGTACTTC
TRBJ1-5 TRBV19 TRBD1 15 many CASSIEGQGNQPQHF TGTGCCAGTAGTATAGAGGGACAGGGAAATCAGCCCCAGCATTTT
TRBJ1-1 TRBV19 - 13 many CASSRGPYTEAFF TGTGCCAGTAGCCGGGGACCCTACACTGAAGCTTTCTTT
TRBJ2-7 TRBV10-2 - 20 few CASSESGIGLRLVPSYEQYF TGCGCCAGCAGTGAGTCTGGGATAGGACTCCGGTTAGTACCGTCATACGAGCAGTACTTC
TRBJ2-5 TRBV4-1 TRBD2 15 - CASSQDRTSQETQYF TGCGCCAGCAGCCAAGATAGGACTAGCCAAGAGACCCAGTACTTC
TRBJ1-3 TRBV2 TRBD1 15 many CASREGTAPGNTIYF TGTGCCAGCAGGGAAGGGACAGCCCCGGGAAACACCATATATTTT
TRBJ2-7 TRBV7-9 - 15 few CASSSLEGLGGEQYF TGTGCCAGCAGCTCTTTGGAGGGCTTGGGTGGCGAGCAGTACTTC
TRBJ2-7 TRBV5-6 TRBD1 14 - CASSWGTANYEQYF TGTGCCAGCAGCTGGGGGACAGCCAACTACGAGCAGTACTTC
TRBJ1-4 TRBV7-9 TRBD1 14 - CASGKGQGHEKLFF TGTGCCAGCGGTAAGGGACAGGGCCATGAAAAACTGTTTTTT
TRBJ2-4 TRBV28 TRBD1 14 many CASSFGTGGDIQYF TGTGCCAGCAGTTTCGGGACAGGGGGTGACATTCAGTACTTC
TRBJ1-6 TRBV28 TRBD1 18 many CASSFRQGAASYNSPLHF TGTGCCAGCAGTTTTCGACAGGGGGCGGCTTCCTATAATTCACCCCTCCACTTT
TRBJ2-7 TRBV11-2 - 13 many CASSLGVSHEQYF TGTGCCAGCAGCTTGGGGGTTTCCCACGAGCAGTACTTC
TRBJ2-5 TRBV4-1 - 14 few CASSQDSLGKTQYF TGCGCCAGCAGCCAAGACTCATTGGGGAAGACCCAGTACTTC
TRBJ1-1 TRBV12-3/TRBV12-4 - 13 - CATRRAQNTEAFF TGTGCCACCCGTCGGGCGCAGAACACTGAAGCTTTCTTT